These T cell receptor beta chains were read from a single sample in a study of vaccination and CD4 T cells after COVID-19. No antigen is known for these receptors. Using its own MiXCR run on the PCR reads, TCRdb lists one record per CDR3 protein. The sample has roughly 16,000 distinct CDR3 sequences, under 50% seen once; the top ten hold 9% to 15%. Input material: CD4+ T cells from blood, cultured in vitro. The receptors come from a human donor who had recovered from COVID-19. The CDR3 runs from the conserved cysteine through the conserved F or W. The order of the fields is CDR3 DNA, CDR3 protein, V gene, clone size, J gene, D gene. The D gene is left open where the match is weak. Clone size is stated in some rows and not others, as once, few, many or a class when expanded.

TGTGCCAGCACCCCTACCCGGACTAGCGGGGGGACAGATACGCAGTATTTT | CASTPTRTSGGTDTQYF | TRBV2 | . | TRBJ2-3 | TRBD2
TGTGCCAGCAGCCGAAAAGCGGGTGTCACAGATACGCAGTATTTT | CASSRKAGVTDTQYF | TRBV27 | few | TRBJ2-3 | .
TGTGCCAGCAGGGCCGGGACCGATTCATCATCTGGGGCCAACGTCCTGACTTTC | CASRAGTDSSSGANVLTF | TRBV27 | few | TRBJ2-6 | .
TGCGCCAGCAGCCGGGAGGGGACTAGCGGAAGTACGAAGCAGTACTTC | CASSREGTSGSTKQYF | TRBV4-3 | . | TRBJ2-7 | TRBD2
TGCGCCAGCAGCTTGGACCGGGCGCCTGTCCCGTTCTTC | CASSLDRAPVPFF | TRBV5-1 | . | TRBJ2-1 | .
TGTGCCAGCGGTGAGAGGGACTCAGGTTCACCCCTCCACTTT | CASGERDSGSPLHF | TRBV6-1 | . | TRBJ1-6 | .
TGCAGTGCTGGAAGGATCGACGTGGAGACCCAGTACTTC | CSAGRIDVETQYF | TRBV20-1 | . | TRBJ2-5 | .
TGTGCCAGCAGTTACCGACAGCGGCAGAACACTGAAGCTTTCTTT | CASSYRQRQNTEAFF | TRBV6-5 | . | TRBJ1-1 | .
TGTGCCAGCAGCCGTAAAGGGGGTGATAGGGAAAAACTGTTTTTT | CASSRKGGDREKLFF | TRBV14 | . | TRBJ1-4 | .
TGCAGTGCCATAACTAGCGGGAGGGCCGAAGACCAAGGTGAGCAGTTCTTC | CSAITSGRAEDQGEQFF | TRBV20-1 | . | TRBJ2-1 | TRBD2
TGTGCCAGCAGCTTAAGTATCTACGAGCAGTACTTC | CASSLSIYEQYF | TRBV28 | . | TRBJ2-7 | .
TGTGCCAGCAGTTTAATTCCCCTCAGGGAATACAATGAGCAGTTCTTC | CASSLIPLREYNEQFF | TRBV27 | few | TRBJ2-1 | .
TGTGCCAGCAGTTTTAAGGGGCCGGCCACAGATACGCAGTATTTT | CASSFKGPATDTQYF | TRBV27 | few | TRBJ2-3 | .
TGTGCCAGCAGCCCCGGAGGGGGGTGGATCAATGAGCAGTTCTTC | CASSPGGGWINEQFF | TRBV12-3/TRBV12-4 | . | TRBJ2-1 | .
TGTGCCAGCAGCCCCCCCCCGGGACTAGCTCTTCGGGAGACCCAGTACTTC | CASSPPPGLALRETQYF | TRBV7-2 | . | TRBJ2-5 | TRBD2
TGTGCCAGTAGTACCAATCAAGGACCGTCAGGCAACTATGGCTACACCTTC | CASSTNQGPSGNYGYTF | TRBV19 | . | TRBJ1-2 | .
TGTGCCAGCAGTGAATATGAAGAGACCCAGTACTTC | CASSEYEETQYF | TRBV25-1 | . | TRBJ2-5 | .
TGCGCCAGCAGCCAAGATCCCCCCAAAATGAGAGGGAACACTGAAGCTTTCTTT | CASSQDPPKMRGNTEAFF | TRBV4-1 | once | TRBJ1-1 | .
TGCGCCAGCAAACGGACCTCTAGCACAGATACGCAGTATTTT | CASKRTSSTDTQYF | TRBV5-1 | . | TRBJ2-3 | .
TGTGCCAGCAGCTCAAGGGGACTAGCGAACACAGATACGCAGTATTTT | CASSSRGLANTDTQYF | TRBV7-9 | . | TRBJ2-3 | TRBD2
TGCGCCAGCAGTGTCACACACACAGATACGCAGTATTTT | CASSVTHTDTQYF | TRBV5-1 | . | TRBJ2-3 | .
TGTGCCAGCAGTGAATCCGGGACACCCTATGGCTACACCTTC | CASSESGTPYGYTF | TRBV6-1 | . | TRBJ1-2 | .
TGTGCCACCAGCGAGGGGGGGTCTCCCAACGAGCAGTACTTC | CATSEGGSPNEQYF | TRBV15 | few | TRBJ2-7 | .
TGCAGTGCTAGCCGGAGGGGATGGGAGACCCAGTACTTC | CSASRRGWETQYF | TRBV20-1 | . | TRBJ2-5 | .
TGCAGTGCTAGAGTAGCTGGACAGGGGCATCAGCCCCAGCATTTT | CSARVAGQGHQPQHF | TRBV20-1 | few | TRBJ1-5 | TRBD1
TGCAGTGCTAGAGTTCGGGGGGGAGATACGCAGTATTTT | CSARVRGGDTQYF | TRBV20-1 | few | TRBJ2-3 | TRBD2
TGTGCCAGCAGGGAACCAGGCTTGGGGCTCCGGGATTCACCCCTCCACTTT | CASREPGLGLRDSPLHF | TRBV6-1 | few | TRBJ1-6 | .
TGTGCCAGTAGTATAGCCTCGGGAGCGATAGAGACCCAGTACTTC | CASSIASGAIETQYF | TRBV19 | . | TRBJ2-5 | .
TGCAGTGCCCAACTAGAGAGGCGCCGTTACAATGAGCAGTTCTTC | CSAQLERRRYNEQFF | TRBV20-1 | . | TRBJ2-1 | .
TGTGCCAGCAGTTTTCTGAGCGGGGGCCAGTATTCCTACGAGCAGTACTTC | CASSFLSGGQYSYEQYF | TRBV28 | . | TRBJ2-7 | TRBD2
TGTGCCAGCAGCGGCCAAGTGAACACTGAAGCTTTCTTT | CASSGQVNTEAFF | TRBV7-9 | few | TRBJ1-1 | .
TGCAGTGCTAGGACAGGGGGAGGTCGTAGTGAGCAGTTCTTC | CSARTGGGRSEQFF | TRBV20-1 | . | TRBJ2-1 | TRBD1
TGTGCCAGCAGCTGGCGGGGAGGACAGGGGCCAGCCTACGAGCAGTACTTC | CASSWRGGQGPAYEQYF | TRBV11-2 | . | TRBJ2-7 | TRBD1
TGCAGTGCGAAGAGCGGGAGAGGCGCCTACGAGCAGTACTTC | CSAKSGRGAYEQYF | TRBV20-1 | . | TRBJ2-7 | TRBD2
TGTGCCAGCTCACCGGGACAGGGGGCCAACACTGAAGCTTTCTTT | CASSPGQGANTEAFF | TRBV18 | few | TRBJ1-1 | TRBD1
TGTGCCAGCAGTGGAGGGACAGGGCATTTAGGTGAGCAGTTCTTC | CASSGGTGHLGEQFF | TRBV2 | . | TRBJ2-1 | TRBD1
TGCGCCAGCAGCCAAACGGCCGGGGGTAGCAATCAGCCCCAGCATTTT | CASSQTAGGSNQPQHF | TRBV4-1 | . | TRBJ1-5 | .
TGTGCCAGCAGGCCGCAGGGAAGCACAGATACGCAGTATTTT | CASRPQGSTDTQYF | TRBV6-2/TRBV6-3 | . | TRBJ2-3 | .
TGTGCCAGCTCCCCCGAGTGGGGCACAGATACGCAGTATTTT | CASSPEWGTDTQYF | TRBV6-4 | . | TRBJ2-3 | .
TGTGCCAGCAGTCCTCCTAGCGGGAGGGCCGGAGAGACCCAGTACTTC | CASSPPSGRAGETQYF | TRBV6-1 | few | TRBJ2-5 | TRBD2
TGTGCCAGCAGCCCGTGGACAGACTACTCCTACGAGCAGTACTTC | CASSPWTDYSYEQYF | TRBV7-9 | . | TRBJ2-7 | .
TGTGCCACCCAAAACGTGGCGGGAGGTGGTGGAGATACGCAGTATTTT | CATQNVAGGGGDTQYF | TRBV10-3 | . | TRBJ2-3 | TRBD2
TGTGCCAGCAGCTTGGTTGGAGCGGATTTCACAGATACGCAGTATTTT | CASSLVGADFTDTQYF | TRBV5-4 | . | TRBJ2-3 | .
TGCAGTGCTAGGCGTTTAGCGGGAGGCCAAGAGACCCAGTACTTC | CSARRLAGGQETQYF | TRBV20-1 | . | TRBJ2-5 | TRBD2
TGCAGTGCCCAGGGGGATTCGAACACTGAAGCTTTCTTT | CSAQGDSNTEAFF | TRBV20-1 | . | TRBJ1-1 | TRBD1
TGTGCCAGCAGCTCCAGGGCAGATACGCAGTATTTT | CASSSRADTQYF | TRBV7-9 | few | TRBJ2-3 | .
TGTGCCAGCAGTTACGGTTCTCTTTATAATTCACCCCTCCACTTT | CASSYGSLYNSPLHF | TRBV6-5 | few | TRBJ1-6 | .
TGTGCCAGCAGCTTAGCGGGGGGGCCCCAGCATTTT | CASSLAGGPQHF | TRBV7-2 | . | TRBJ1-5 | .
TGTGCCAGCAGCCGCCCCTCGGGGGGGCTAAACACAGATACGCAGTATTTT | CASSRPSGGLNTDTQYF | TRBV5-4 | . | TRBJ2-3 | TRBD2
TGTGCCAGCAGTTACCGGACAGGGCCTCCGGATACGCAGTATTTT | CASSYRTGPPDTQYF | TRBV6-5 | . | TRBJ2-3 | TRBD1
TGTGCCAGCAGGAAACAGGGGGGGCCGGCGTGGGGCTACACCTTC | CASRKQGGPAWGYTF | TRBV6-1 | . | TRBJ1-2 | TRBD1
TGTGCCAGCAGTTTTCTAGGACAGGGGAAGAACACTGAAGCTTTCTTT | CASSFLGQGKNTEAFF | TRBV6-5 | . | TRBJ1-1 | TRBD1
TGTGCCAGCAGTGATTCCGGGCCCCAGCATTTT | CASSDSGPQHF | TRBV6-1 | . | TRBJ1-5 | .
TGTGCCAGCAGCTGGTTTGGGACTAGCGGGGGCAGGACAGATACGCAGTATTTT | CASSWFGTSGGRTDTQYF | TRBV7-6 | few | TRBJ2-3 | TRBD2
TGTGCCACCAGTGACCCGAAACAGGGAGGTGGTCAGACCCAGTACTTC | CATSDPKQGGGQTQYF | TRBV24-1 | . | TRBJ2-5 | .
TGTGCCAGCAGCACTGGGGGACAGGGCGTCTACAATGAGCAGTTCTTC | CASSTGGQGVYNEQFF | TRBV21-1 | . | TRBJ2-1 | .
TGTGCCAGCAGCCCCCTTGAGGGCTATGGCTACACCTTC | CASSPLEGYGYTF | TRBV11-2 | . | TRBJ1-2 | .
TGTGCCAGCAGGGGACTAGAGAACACCGGGGAGCTGTTTTTT | CASRGLENTGELFF | TRBV5-8 | . | TRBJ2-2 | TRBD2
TGTGCCAGCAGCGGCGACAGGGCTGTCGGCTACACCTTC | CASSGDRAVGYTF | TRBV5-4 | . | TRBJ1-2 | TRBD1
TGTGCCAGCAGCTTAGCGGGGGGGACAGCATCCTACAATGAGCAGTTCTTC | CASSLAGGTASYNEQFF | TRBV7-8 | . | TRBJ2-1 | .